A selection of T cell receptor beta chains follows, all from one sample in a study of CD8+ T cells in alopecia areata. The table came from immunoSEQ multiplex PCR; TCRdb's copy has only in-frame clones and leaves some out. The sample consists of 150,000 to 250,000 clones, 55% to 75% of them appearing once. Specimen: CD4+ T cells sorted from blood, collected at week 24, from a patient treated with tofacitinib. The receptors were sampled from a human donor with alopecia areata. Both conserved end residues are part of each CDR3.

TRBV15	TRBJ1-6	CATSRGDRENSPLHF
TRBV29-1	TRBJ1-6	CSVEQGRGSPLHF
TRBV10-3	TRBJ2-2	CAIRQAGQTGELFF
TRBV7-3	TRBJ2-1	CASSLTGSYNEQFF
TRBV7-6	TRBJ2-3	CASSLRGADTQYF
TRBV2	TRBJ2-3	CASTGQGAMTDTQYF
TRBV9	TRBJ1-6	CASSVPGNNSPLHF
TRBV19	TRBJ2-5	CASSMQSETQYF
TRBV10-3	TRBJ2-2	CAIRAGQVNTGELFF
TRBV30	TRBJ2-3	CAWSTDRGTRTDTQYF
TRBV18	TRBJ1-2	CASSPGRGPYGYTF
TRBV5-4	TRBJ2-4	CASSLRGGSVNIQYF
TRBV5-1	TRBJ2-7	CASSLSNTYEQYF
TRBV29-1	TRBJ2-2	CSVEDSGQRNTGELFF
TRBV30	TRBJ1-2	CAWRPTAAYGYTF
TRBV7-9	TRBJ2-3	CASSLTLGTDTQYF
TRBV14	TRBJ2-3	CASSQGLAGADTQYF
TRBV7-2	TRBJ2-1	CASSFLTGGRFNEQFF
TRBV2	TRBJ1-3	CASSEEGAGNTIYF
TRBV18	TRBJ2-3	CASSLDRYTDTQYF
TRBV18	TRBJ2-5	CASSPTHGQGRETQYF
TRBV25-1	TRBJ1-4	CASSEWAGGGEKLFF
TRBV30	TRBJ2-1	CAWTQKKRVPRANEQFF
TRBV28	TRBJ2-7	CASRSLGRTTEQYF
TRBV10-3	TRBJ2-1	CAIAARQGESYNEQFF
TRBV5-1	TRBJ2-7	CASSLDRQVYEQYF
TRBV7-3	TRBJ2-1	CVFGLNEQFF
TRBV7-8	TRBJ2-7	CASTSGGAGTNYEQYF
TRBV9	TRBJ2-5	CASSVYPGEETQYF
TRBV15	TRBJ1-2	CATSTSDANYGYTF
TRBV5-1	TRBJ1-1	CASSQGAILEAFF
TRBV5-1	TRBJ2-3	CASSLALAASTDTQYF
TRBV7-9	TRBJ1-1	CASTIPQPLVAEAFF
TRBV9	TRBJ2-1	CASSVSASEQFF
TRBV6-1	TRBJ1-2	CATRTGDYGYTF
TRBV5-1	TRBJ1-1	CASSLFTRNTEAFF
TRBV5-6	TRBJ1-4	CASSWVGEKLFF
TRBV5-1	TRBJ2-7	CASSLGGGTYEQYF
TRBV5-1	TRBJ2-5	CASSKLEGAETQYF
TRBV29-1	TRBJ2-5	CSVDQGGTQYF
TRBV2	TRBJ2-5	CASGTEQETQYF
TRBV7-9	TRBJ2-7	CASSRDSSSYEQYF
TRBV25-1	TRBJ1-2	CASSDQGGYGYTF
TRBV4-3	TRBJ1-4	CASSQDHRVIEKLFF
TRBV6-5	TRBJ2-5	CASSYSRASETQYF
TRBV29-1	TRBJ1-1	CSVSRAPNTEAFF
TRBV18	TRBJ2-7	CASSPPGQTYEQYF
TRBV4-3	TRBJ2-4	CASSQVFQGGAKNIQYF
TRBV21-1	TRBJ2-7	CASSPGVYNYEQYF